A selection of T cell receptor beta chains follows, all from one sample in a study of regulatory T cells in long-lasting Graves disease. TCRdb used MiXCR to reprocess the multiplex PCR reads, holding one entry per CDR3 protein. Of 650,000 to 700,000 distinct CDR3 sequences in the sample, about 30% were seen once. Sequences were derived from peripheral blood mononuclear cells (PBMCs), sampled when the disease was refractory, from a patient treated with antithyroid drugs. These receptors came from a female donor with Graves disease. The CDR3 runs from the conserved cysteine through the conserved F or W. The D gene is left open where the match is weak. Clone size is stated in some rows and not others, as once, few, many or a class when expanded.

v_gene: TRBV7-2
j_gene: TRBJ2-7
d_gene: TRBD1
abundance: few
CDR3nt: TGTGCCAGCAGCCAAGGGGGCCATGGGGCCCCCACCTACGAGCAGTACTTC
CDR3aa: CASSQGGHGAPTYEQYF

v_gene: TRBV11-2
j_gene: TRBJ2-7
d_gene: NA
abundance: many
CDR3nt: TGTGCCAGCAGCTTAGCCCGGGCAGGGATTTCCTACGAGCAGTACTTC
CDR3aa: CASSLARAGISYEQYF

v_gene: TRBV12-3/TRBV12-4
j_gene: TRBJ2-7
d_gene: TRBD1
abundance: many
CDR3nt: TGTGCCAGCAGTTTGGAGGGACAGGGGCCTTACGAGCAGTACTTC
CDR3aa: CASSLEGQGPYEQYF

v_gene: TRBV9
j_gene: TRBJ1-2
d_gene: NA
abundance: NA
CDR3nt: TGTGCCAGCAGCGTAGAGCCCGGGGGTGGCTACACCTTC
CDR3aa: CASSVEPGGGYTF

v_gene: TRBV6-5
j_gene: TRBJ1-1
d_gene: TRBD1
abundance: many
CDR3nt: TGTGCCAGCAGTTACCATCTTAAACGGGACAGGTTGAACACTGAAGCTTTCTTT
CDR3aa: CASSYHLKRDRLNTEAFF

v_gene: TRBV29-1
j_gene: TRBJ1-2
d_gene: TRBD1
abundance: NA
CDR3nt: TGCAGCGCAAGCGGCGGGACAGGCTATGGCTACACCTTC
CDR3aa: CSASGGTGYGYTF

v_gene: TRBV15
j_gene: TRBJ2-1
d_gene: TRBD1
abundance: NA
CDR3nt: TGTGCCGTCAGAGGGACAGACTCCTACAATGAGCAGTTCTTC
CDR3aa: CAVRGTDSYNEQFF

v_gene: TRBV12-3/TRBV12-4
j_gene: TRBJ2-5
d_gene: NA
abundance: many
CDR3nt: TGTGCCAGCAGTTCACACGAGACCCAGTACTTC
CDR3aa: CASSSHETQYF

v_gene: TRBV28
j_gene: TRBJ2-5
d_gene: TRBD2
abundance: few
CDR3nt: TGTGCCAGCAGGGAAACGGGGGGGATGGAGACCCAGTACTTC
CDR3aa: CASRETGGMETQYF

v_gene: TRBV9
j_gene: TRBJ1-1
d_gene: NA
abundance: NA
CDR3nt: TGTGCCAGCAGCGCAATGACGGTGAACACTGAAGCTTTCTTT
CDR3aa: CASSAMTVNTEAFF

v_gene: TRBV29-1
j_gene: TRBJ1-1
d_gene: TRBD1
abundance: NA
CDR3nt: TGCAGCGTTTCACAGGGGGCGATGGCTGAAGCTTTCTTT
CDR3aa: CSVSQGAMAEAFF

v_gene: TRBV9
j_gene: TRBJ2-1
d_gene: NA
abundance: NA
CDR3nt: TGTGCCAGCAGCGGCGGAGGTCAACAAGACAATGAGCAGTTCTTC
CDR3aa: CASSGGGQQDNEQFF

v_gene: TRBV5-1
j_gene: TRBJ1-4
d_gene: NA
abundance: NA
CDR3nt: TGCGCCAGCGACCAGGGTCCAACTAATGAAAAACTGTTTTTT
CDR3aa: CASDQGPTNEKLFF

v_gene: TRBV27
j_gene: TRBJ1-1
d_gene: NA
abundance: NA
CDR3nt: TGTGCCAGCAGGGCTACGACGTTCCAAGCTTTCTTT
CDR3aa: CASRATTFQAFF

v_gene: TRBV4-1
j_gene: TRBJ2-7
d_gene: NA
abundance: few
CDR3nt: TGCGCCAGCAGCCAAGATGGGGAATCCGAGCAGTACTTC
CDR3aa: CASSQDGESEQYF

v_gene: TRBV2
j_gene: TRBJ2-7
d_gene: TRBD1
abundance: NA
CDR3nt: TGTGCCAGCAGTGCGACAGGGGTTTCCGAGCAGTACTTC
CDR3aa: CASSATGVSEQYF

v_gene: TRBV5-1
j_gene: TRBJ1-1
d_gene: NA
abundance: NA
CDR3nt: TGCGCCAGCAGCGACCAGGCGGGGCTTAGCACTGAAGCTTTCTTT
CDR3aa: CASSDQAGLSTEAFF

v_gene: TRBV5-1
j_gene: TRBJ1-1
d_gene: NA
abundance: few
CDR3nt: TGCGCCAGCAGCTTGGCCACAGGGTACACTGAAGCTTTCTTT
CDR3aa: CASSLATGYTEAFF

v_gene: TRBV28
j_gene: TRBJ1-5
d_gene: NA
abundance: many
CDR3nt: TGTGCCAGCAGTGCCGACGGCAATCAGCCCCAGCATTTT
CDR3aa: CASSADGNQPQHF

v_gene: TRBV9
j_gene: TRBJ2-7
d_gene: NA
abundance: NA
CDR3nt: TGTGCCAGCAGCGTAGAAGAGAATTACGAGCAGTACTTC
CDR3aa: CASSVEENYEQYF

v_gene: TRBV10-1
j_gene: TRBJ2-5
d_gene: TRBD1
abundance: NA
CDR3nt: TGCGCCAGCAGTGAGTCGACAGGGGCTGAGACCCAGTACTTC
CDR3aa: CASSESTGAETQYF

v_gene: TRBV7-9
j_gene: TRBJ1-2
d_gene: NA
abundance: NA
CDR3nt: TGTGCCAGCAGCTTACTACGGACAGAGAATAACTATGGCTACACCTTC
CDR3aa: CASSLLRTENNYGYTF

v_gene: TRBV5-1
j_gene: TRBJ1-2
d_gene: TRBD1
abundance: NA
CDR3nt: TGCGCCAGCAGCTTGGGACAGGGGGATTTCACCTTC
CDR3aa: CASSLGQGDFTF

v_gene: TRBV5-1
j_gene: TRBJ1-1
d_gene: NA
abundance: many
CDR3nt: TGCGCCAGCAGCTTGGGCAAGAACACTGAAGCTTTCTTT
CDR3aa: CASSLGKNTEAFF

v_gene: TRBV19
j_gene: TRBJ1-2
d_gene: NA
abundance: NA
CDR3nt: TGTGCCAGTAGTAAGCAGGGGCTCAATGGCTACACCTTC
CDR3aa: CASSKQGLNGYTF

v_gene: TRBV12-3/TRBV12-4
j_gene: TRBJ1-1
d_gene: TRBD1
abundance: NA
CDR3nt: TGTGCCAGCAGTTATCAGGGGGCTCGAGCTTTCTTT
CDR3aa: CASSYQGARAFF

v_gene: TRBV18
j_gene: TRBJ1-6
d_gene: NA
abundance: few
CDR3nt: TGTGCCAGCTCACCAGGCGGGGAAGTCTTAGGTTCACCCCTCCACTTT
CDR3aa: CASSPGGEVLGSPLHF

v_gene: TRBV20-1
j_gene: TRBJ1-1
d_gene: NA
abundance: NA
CDR3nt: TGCAGTGCTGGTGGGGGTATGTACACTGAAGCTTTCTTT
CDR3aa: CSAGGGMYTEAFF

v_gene: TRBV15
j_gene: TRBJ1-5
d_gene: NA
abundance: few
CDR3nt: TGTGCCACCAGCAGGGGGGACGTGGGGGCTCGTCAGCCCCAGCATTTT
CDR3aa: CATSRGDVGARQPQHF

v_gene: TRBV12-3/TRBV12-4
j_gene: TRBJ2-1
d_gene: NA
abundance: many
CDR3nt: TGTGCCAGCAGTCCCTTTTATATGGACAATGAGCAGTTCTTC
CDR3aa: CASSPFYMDNEQFF

v_gene: TRBV6-1
j_gene: TRBJ2-7
d_gene: NA
abundance: few
CDR3nt: TGTGCCAGCAGTGGGAGGCTAGGAATGGACGAGCAGTACTTC
CDR3aa: CASSGRLGMDEQYF

v_gene: TRBV6-5
j_gene: TRBJ1-1
d_gene: NA
abundance: few
CDR3nt: TGTGCCAGCAGTTACTCATCAGGTATGGGCACTGAAGCTTTCTTT
CDR3aa: CASSYSSGMGTEAFF

v_gene: TRBV6-5
j_gene: TRBJ2-7
d_gene: TRBD1
abundance: few
CDR3nt: TGTGCCAGCAGTTACTTTGACAGGGGGGTTTACGAGCAGTACTTC
CDR3aa: CASSYFDRGVYEQYF

v_gene: TRBV29-1
j_gene: TRBJ1-2
d_gene: NA
abundance: NA
CDR3nt: TGCAGCGTTTCGACCGCCCCGGGACTAACTAACTATGGCTACACCTTC
CDR3aa: CSVSTAPGLTNYGYTF

v_gene: TRBV19
j_gene: TRBJ2-2
d_gene: TRBD2
abundance: NA
CDR3nt: TGTGCCAGTAGTATAGAAGGGACTAGCCGCTCGAACACCGGGGAGCTGTTTTTT
CDR3aa: CASSIEGTSRSNTGELFF

v_gene: TRBV12-3/TRBV12-4
j_gene: TRBJ2-5
d_gene: NA
abundance: NA
CDR3nt: TGTGCCAGCAGTATCACTAGGGATGAGACCCAGTACTTC
CDR3aa: CASSITRDETQYF

v_gene: TRBV14
j_gene: TRBJ2-7
d_gene: TRBD2
abundance: NA
CDR3nt: TGTGCCAGCAGCCTAGAGACCGGGACTAGCGGCCCCATTCGCTCCTACGAGCAGTACTTC
CDR3aa: CASSLETGTSGPIRSYEQYF

v_gene: TRBV5-1
j_gene: TRBJ1-1
d_gene: NA
abundance: NA
CDR3nt: TGCGCCAGCAGCTTGACCCCGGAGTCCGAAGCTTTCTTT
CDR3aa: CASSLTPESEAFF

v_gene: TRBV9
j_gene: TRBJ1-3
d_gene: NA
abundance: NA
CDR3nt: TGTGCCAGCAGCGTAGAGGCCAGGGGTGAAGCTGGAAACACCATATATTTT
CDR3aa: CASSVEARGEAGNTIYF

v_gene: TRBV6-1
j_gene: TRBJ1-2
d_gene: NA
abundance: many
CDR3nt: TGTGCCAGCAGTACGAGCGGCGAGGGGATCTATGGCTACACCTTC
CDR3aa: CASSTSGEGIYGYTF

v_gene: TRBV29-1
j_gene: TRBJ2-7
d_gene: TRBD1
abundance: NA
CDR3nt: TGCAGCGTTGAAGAGCGAGGACAGGGTTACGAGCAGTACTTC
CDR3aa: CSVEERGQGYEQYF

v_gene: TRBV5-5
j_gene: TRBJ1-4
d_gene: TRBD1
abundance: many
CDR3nt: TGTGCCAGCAGCTTGGGGACAGGTGATGAAAAACTGTTTTTT
CDR3aa: CASSLGTGDEKLFF

v_gene: TRBV30
j_gene: TRBJ1-1
d_gene: NA
abundance: NA
CDR3nt: TGTGCCTGGAGTTTACACGGGGGCACTGAAGCTTTCTTT
CDR3aa: CAWSLHGGTEAFF

v_gene: TRBV2
j_gene: TRBJ1-2
d_gene: NA
abundance: many
CDR3nt: TGTGCCAGCAGTGAAGGGGACGGATCCTATGGCTACACCTTC
CDR3aa: CASSEGDGSYGYTF

v_gene: TRBV28
j_gene: TRBJ1-5
d_gene: TRBD1
abundance: NA
CDR3nt: TGTGCCAGCACCCAGGGACAGGTCAATCAGCCCCAGCATTTT
CDR3aa: CASTQGQVNQPQHF

v_gene: TRBV28
j_gene: TRBJ2-4
d_gene: TRBD1
abundance: NA
CDR3nt: TGTGCCAGCAGCAACCGACAGGGTTGGGACATTCAGTACTTC
CDR3aa: CASSNRQGWDIQYF

v_gene: TRBV10-3
j_gene: TRBJ1-1
d_gene: NA
abundance: NA
CDR3nt: TGTGCCATCAGTGAGTCTGTAGGCCGGACTGAAGCTTTCTTT
CDR3aa: CAISESVGRTEAFF

v_gene: TRBV6-1
j_gene: TRBJ2-7
d_gene: NA
abundance: many
CDR3nt: TGTGCCAGCACCAGGACAGCTGGCAGCGAGCAGTACTTC
CDR3aa: CASTRTAGSEQYF

v_gene: TRBV19
j_gene: TRBJ1-5
d_gene: NA
abundance: NA
CDR3nt: TGTGCCGTCAAACCACAGGGTCTGGATCAGCCCCAGCATTTT
CDR3aa: CAVKPQGLDQPQHF

v_gene: TRBV6-2/TRBV6-3
j_gene: TRBJ1-2
d_gene: TRBD1
abundance: NA
CDR3nt: TGTGCCAGCAGTTTATCAGGGGGCGGGGGACGCGGCTACACCTTC
CDR3aa: CASSLSGGGGRGYTF

v_gene: TRBV9
j_gene: TRBJ1-4
d_gene: NA
abundance: NA
CDR3nt: TGTGCCAGCAGCGGTAGAGGTTGGGCGGCAGCAACTAATGAAAAACTGTTTTTT
CDR3aa: CASSGRGWAAATNEKLFF

v_gene: TRBV12-3/TRBV12-4
j_gene: TRBJ2-7
d_gene: NA
abundance: few
CDR3nt: TGTGCCAGCAGTTTTGTGGCAGGGCATGACTACGAGCAGTACTTC
CDR3aa: CASSFVAGHDYEQYF

v_gene: TRBV6-1
j_gene: TRBJ1-5
d_gene: NA
abundance: NA
CDR3nt: TGTGCCAGCGGACGGAACAATCAGCCCCAGCATTTT
CDR3aa: CASGRNNQPQHF